Reported below is one T cell receptor beta chain. These data are taken from a study of blood T cell repertoires in COVID-19. Study-level background: T cells, B-cell-depleted T cells, or PBMCs provided the cDNA or gDNA that served as material.

Profiling relied on immunoSEQ multiplex PCR, and the TCRdb table lists in-frame clones only, not all of them. The repertoire holds 87,000 or so clones, 88% seen once, with 11% in the top ten. The germline V gene has CDR1 KGHDR and CDR2 SFDVKD. J lost 7 bases, V lost 5 bases, and 12 bases had no gene match. There are 16 residues in the CDR3. The V and J genes are TRBV24-1 and TRBJ1-2, with 10 bases lining up with TRBD1. The specimen sequenced was peripheral blood. This sequence originates from a man older than 75 with acute or convalescent COVID-19. The CDR3: CATSGTSGQGYSGYTF. The CDR3 DNA reads TGTGCCACCAGTGGTACTTCGGGACAGGGGTATTCTGGCTACACCTTC.